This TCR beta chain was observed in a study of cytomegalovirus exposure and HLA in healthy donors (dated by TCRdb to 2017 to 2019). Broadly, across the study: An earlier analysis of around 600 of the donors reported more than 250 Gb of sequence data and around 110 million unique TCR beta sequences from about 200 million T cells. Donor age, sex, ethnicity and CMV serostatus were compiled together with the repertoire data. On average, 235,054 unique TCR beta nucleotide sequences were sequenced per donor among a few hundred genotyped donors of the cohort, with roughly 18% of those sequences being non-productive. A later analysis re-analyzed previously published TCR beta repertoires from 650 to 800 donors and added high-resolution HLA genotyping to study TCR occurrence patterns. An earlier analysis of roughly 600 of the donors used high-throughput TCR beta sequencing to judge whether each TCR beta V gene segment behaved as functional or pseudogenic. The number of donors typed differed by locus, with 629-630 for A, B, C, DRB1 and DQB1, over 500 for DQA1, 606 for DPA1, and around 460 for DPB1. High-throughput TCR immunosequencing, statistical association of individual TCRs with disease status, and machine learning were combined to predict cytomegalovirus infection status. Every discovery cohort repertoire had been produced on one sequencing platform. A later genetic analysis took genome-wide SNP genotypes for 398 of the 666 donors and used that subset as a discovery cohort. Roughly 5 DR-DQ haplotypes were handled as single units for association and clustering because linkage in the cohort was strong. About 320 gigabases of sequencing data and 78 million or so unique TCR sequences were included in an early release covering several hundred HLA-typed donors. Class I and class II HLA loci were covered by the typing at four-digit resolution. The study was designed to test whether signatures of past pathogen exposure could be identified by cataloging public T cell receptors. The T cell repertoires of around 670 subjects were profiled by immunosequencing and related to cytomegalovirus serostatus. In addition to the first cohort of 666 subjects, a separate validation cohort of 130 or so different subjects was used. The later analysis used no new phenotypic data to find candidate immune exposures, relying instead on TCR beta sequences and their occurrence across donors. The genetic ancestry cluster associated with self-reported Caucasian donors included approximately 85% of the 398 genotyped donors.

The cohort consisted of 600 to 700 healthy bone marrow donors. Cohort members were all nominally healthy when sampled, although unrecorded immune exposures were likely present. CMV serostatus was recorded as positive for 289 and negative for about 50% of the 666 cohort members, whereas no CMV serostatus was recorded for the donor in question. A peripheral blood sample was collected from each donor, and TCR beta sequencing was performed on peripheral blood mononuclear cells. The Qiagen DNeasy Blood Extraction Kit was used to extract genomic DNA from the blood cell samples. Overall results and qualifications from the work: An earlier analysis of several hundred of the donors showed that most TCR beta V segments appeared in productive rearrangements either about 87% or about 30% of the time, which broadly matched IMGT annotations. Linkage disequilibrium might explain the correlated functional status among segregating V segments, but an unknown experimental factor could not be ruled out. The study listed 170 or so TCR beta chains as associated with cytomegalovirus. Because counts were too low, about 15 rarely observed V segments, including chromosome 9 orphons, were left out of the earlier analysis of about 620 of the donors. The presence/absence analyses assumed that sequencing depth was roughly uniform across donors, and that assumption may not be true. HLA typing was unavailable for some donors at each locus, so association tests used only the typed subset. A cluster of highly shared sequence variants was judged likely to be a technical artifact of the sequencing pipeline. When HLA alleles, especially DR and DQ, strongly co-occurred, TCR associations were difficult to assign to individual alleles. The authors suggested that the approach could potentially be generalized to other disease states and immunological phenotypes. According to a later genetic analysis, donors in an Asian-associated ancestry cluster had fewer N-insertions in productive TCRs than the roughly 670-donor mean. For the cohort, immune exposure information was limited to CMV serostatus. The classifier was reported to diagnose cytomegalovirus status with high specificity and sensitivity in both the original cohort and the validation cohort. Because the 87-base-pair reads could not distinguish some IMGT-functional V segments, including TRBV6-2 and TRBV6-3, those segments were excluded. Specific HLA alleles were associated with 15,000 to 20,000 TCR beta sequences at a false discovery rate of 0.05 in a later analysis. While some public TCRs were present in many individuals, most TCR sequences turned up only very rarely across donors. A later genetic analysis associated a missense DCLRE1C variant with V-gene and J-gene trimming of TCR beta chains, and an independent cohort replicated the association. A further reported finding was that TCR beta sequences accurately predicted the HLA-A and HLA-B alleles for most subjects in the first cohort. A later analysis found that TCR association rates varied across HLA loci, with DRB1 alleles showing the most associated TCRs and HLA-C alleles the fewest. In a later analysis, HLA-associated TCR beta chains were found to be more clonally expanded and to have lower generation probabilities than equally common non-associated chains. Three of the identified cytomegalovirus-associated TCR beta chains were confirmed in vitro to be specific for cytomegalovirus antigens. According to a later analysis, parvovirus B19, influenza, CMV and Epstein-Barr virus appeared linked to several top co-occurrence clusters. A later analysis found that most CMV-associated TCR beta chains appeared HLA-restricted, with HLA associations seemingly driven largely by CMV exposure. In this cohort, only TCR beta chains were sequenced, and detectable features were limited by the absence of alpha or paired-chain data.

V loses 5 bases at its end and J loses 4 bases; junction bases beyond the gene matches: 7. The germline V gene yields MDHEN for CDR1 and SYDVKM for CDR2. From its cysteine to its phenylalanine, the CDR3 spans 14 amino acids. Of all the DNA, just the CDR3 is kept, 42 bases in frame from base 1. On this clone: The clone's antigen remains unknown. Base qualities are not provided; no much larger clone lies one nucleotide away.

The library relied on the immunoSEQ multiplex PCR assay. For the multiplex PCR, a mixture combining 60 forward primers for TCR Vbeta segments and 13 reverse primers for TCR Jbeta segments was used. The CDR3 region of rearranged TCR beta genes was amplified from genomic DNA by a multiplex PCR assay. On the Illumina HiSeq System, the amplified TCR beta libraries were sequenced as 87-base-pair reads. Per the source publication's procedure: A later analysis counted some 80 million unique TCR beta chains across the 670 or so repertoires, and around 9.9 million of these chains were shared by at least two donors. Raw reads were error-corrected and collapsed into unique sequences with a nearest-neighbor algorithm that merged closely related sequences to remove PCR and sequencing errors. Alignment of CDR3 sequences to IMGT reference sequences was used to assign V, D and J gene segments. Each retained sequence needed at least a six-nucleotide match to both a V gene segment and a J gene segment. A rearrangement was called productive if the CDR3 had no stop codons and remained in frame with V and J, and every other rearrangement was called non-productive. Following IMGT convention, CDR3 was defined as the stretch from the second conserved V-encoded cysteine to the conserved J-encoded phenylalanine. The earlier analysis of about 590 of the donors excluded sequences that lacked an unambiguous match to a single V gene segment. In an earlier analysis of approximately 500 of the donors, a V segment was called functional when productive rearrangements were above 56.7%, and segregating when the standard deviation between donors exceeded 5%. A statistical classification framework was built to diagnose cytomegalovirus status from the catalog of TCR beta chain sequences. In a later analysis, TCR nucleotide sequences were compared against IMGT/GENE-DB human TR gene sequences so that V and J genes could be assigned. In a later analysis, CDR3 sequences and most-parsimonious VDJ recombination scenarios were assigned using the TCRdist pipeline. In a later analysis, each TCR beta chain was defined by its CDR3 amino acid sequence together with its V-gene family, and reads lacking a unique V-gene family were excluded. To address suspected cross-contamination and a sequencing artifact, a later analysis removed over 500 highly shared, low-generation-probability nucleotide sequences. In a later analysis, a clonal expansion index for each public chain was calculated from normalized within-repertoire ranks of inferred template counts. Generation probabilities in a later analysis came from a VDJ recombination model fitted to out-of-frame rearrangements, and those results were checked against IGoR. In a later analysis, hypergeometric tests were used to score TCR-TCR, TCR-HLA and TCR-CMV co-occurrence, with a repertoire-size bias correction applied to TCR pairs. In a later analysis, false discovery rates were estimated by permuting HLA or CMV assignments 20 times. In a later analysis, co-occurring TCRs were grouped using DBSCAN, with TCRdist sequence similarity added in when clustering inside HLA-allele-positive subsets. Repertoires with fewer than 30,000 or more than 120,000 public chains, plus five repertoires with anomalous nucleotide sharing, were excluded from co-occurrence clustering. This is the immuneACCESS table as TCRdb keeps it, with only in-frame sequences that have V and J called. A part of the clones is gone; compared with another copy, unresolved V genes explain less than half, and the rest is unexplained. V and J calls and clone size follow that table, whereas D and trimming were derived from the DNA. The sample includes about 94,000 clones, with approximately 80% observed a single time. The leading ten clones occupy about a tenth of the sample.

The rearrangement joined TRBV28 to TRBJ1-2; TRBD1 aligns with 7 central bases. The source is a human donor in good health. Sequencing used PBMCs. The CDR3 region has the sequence CASSPQGRSYGYTF. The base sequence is TGTGCCAGCAGTCCACAGGGGAGGAGCTATGGCTACACCTTC.